Presented here are 22 T cell receptor beta chains from one specimen sequenced in a study of cytomegalovirus exposure and HLA in healthy donors. PCR was performed using 60 Vbeta and 13 Jbeta primers. Some clones are missing from TCRdb's copy, which holds only in-frame ones; the method was immunoSEQ multiplex PCR. The data contain tens of thousands of clones, roughly 78% of them singletons. Material: PBMCs. The receptors were gathered from a woman aged 35 to 49 in good health and CMV-seropositive.

The V call is TRBV25-1, the J call TRBJ2-7; D might be TRBD1 (7 bases). Germline V gene lookup returns CDR1 MGHDK and CDR2 SYGVNS. V lost 3 bases to trimming and J lost 1 base, with 10 bases between them. The CDR3 contains 14 residues. CDR3 in amino acids: CASSDRGESYEQYF. The DNA for the CDR3 is TGTGCCAGCAGTGACAGGGGGGAATCCTACGAGCAGTACTTC.

The V and J genes are TRBV10-1 and TRBJ1-2, with D hard to call. V lost 6 bases to trimming and J lost 2 bases, with 19 bases between them. The CDR3 runs 16 residues. Germline CDR1 is WNHNN and CDR2 is SYGVQD (reference sequence). The CDR3 region is CASSPVVSELNYGYTF. The DNA for the CDR3 is TGCGCCAGCAGCCCCGTAGTGTCCGAACTCAACTATGGCTACACCTTC.

V gene TRBV27 combines with J gene TRBJ2-3; D is ambiguous. In germline, CDR1 is MNHEY, CDR2 SMNVEV (reference sequence). This CDR3 has 16 amino acids. V lost 5 bases and J 6 bases, leaving 21 bases between the germline ends. CDR3 DNA sequence: TGTGCCAGCAGTCTCCAGACTTCGATACGAACCGATACGCAGTATTTT. Its translation is CASSLQTSIRTDTQYF.

The V and J genes are TRBV2 and TRBJ2-2, with D maybe TRBD1 (6 bases). The CDR3 totals 16 residues. Trimming left V 4 bases short and J 0 bases short, with 12 bases between. Per germline, CDR1 SNHLY and CDR2 FYNNEI. CDR3: CASSGGQGTNTGELFF. The CDR3 region has the DNA TGTGCCAGCAGTGGGGGGCAGGGGACGAACACCGGGGAGCTGTTTTTT.

There are a few counts of this clone. The genes are TRBV7-2 and TRBJ1-2; no firm D call. This CDR3 has 13 residues. Deletions cut 4 bases from V and 8 bases from J, with 14 bases between. The germline gives CDR1 SGHTA, CDR2 FQGNSA. The DNA of the CDR3 is TGTGCCAGCAGCTACGACCGAGAGAGGGGCTACACCTTC. This sequence encodes CASSYDRERGYTF.

The CDR3 coding sequence is TGTGCCAGCAGTCTAGCGGGGGGGAACACCGGGGAGCTGTTTTTT. This sequence encodes CASSLAGGNTGELFF. The chain is built from TRBV7-3 and TRBJ2-2; 11 bases match TRBD2. V shed 6 bases and J 1 base; nucleotides not matched to a gene: 1. CDR1 is SGHTA and CDR2 is FQGTGA in the germline V gene. The CDR3 spans 15 residues. The full variable domain, its missing parts supplied by reference TRBV7-3 and TRBJ2-2, is GAGVSQTPSNKVTEKGKYVELRCDPISGHTALYWYRQSLGQGPEFLIYFQGTGAADDSGLPNDRFFAVRPEGSVSTLKIQRTERGDSAVYLCASSLAGGNTGELFFGEGSRLTVL.

CDR3 sequence: CASSSRLRGGELFF. CDR3 bases: TGTGCCAGCAGCTCAAGACTCCGGGGCGGGGAGCTGTTTTTT. The chain employs TRBV7-9 and TRBJ2-2; TRBD2 might be the D (5 bases). This CDR3 has 14 amino acids. Trimming took 4 bases from V and 7 from J, leaving 13 bases between them. Germline CDR1 and CDR2: SEHNR and FQNEAQ (reference sequence).

The V and J genes are TRBV9 and TRBJ1-2, with 7 bases identical to TRBD1. The ends lost 4 bases at V and 0 bases at J; junction bases unmatched: 6. The CDR3 runs 15 residues. Per the germline V gene, CDR1 is SGDLS and CDR2 is YYNGEE. CDR3 nucleotide sequence: TGTGCCAGCAGCTCAGGGACAGCGACTAACTATGGCTACACCTTC. Amino acids: CASSSGTATNYGYTF.

This chain joins TRBV5-6 and TRBJ2-3; unclear D gene. The germline V gene encodes CDR1 SGHDT and CDR2 YYEEEE. The CDR3 covers 14 residues. V lost 0 bases and J lost 0, with 5 bases in between. Here the CDR3 reads CASSLVGSTDTQYF. As DNA, the CDR3 is TGTGCCAGCAGCTTGGTCGGTAGCACAGATACGCAGTATTTT.

The chain combines TRBV5-1 with TRBJ1-6, with 8 bases fitting TRBD1. Germline assignment: CDR1 SGHRS and CDR2 YFSETQ. The V and J ends lost 1 base and 10 bases, in that order; junction bases with no gene match: 7. CDR3 length equals 15 residues. As DNA, the CDR3 is TGCGCCAGCAGCTTGAACGGACAGGGAGGATCACCCCTCCACTTT. This translates into CASSLNGQGGSPLHF.

V gene TRBV5-1 combines with J gene TRBJ1-1; perhaps TRBD1 as D (5 bases). The germline gives CDR1 SGHRS, CDR2 YFSETQ. CDR3 size: 16 residues. V lost 3 bases and J 5 bases, leaving 20 bases between the germline ends. CDR3 protein: CASSSKGAKTGTEAFF. For the CDR3, the DNA is TGCGCCAGCAGCTCCAAAGGGGCAAAAACTGGGACTGAAGCTTTCTTT.

The rearrangement links TRBV6-6 to TRBJ1-1; 7 bases fit TRBD1. The V and J ends lost 5 bases and 4 bases, in that order; junction bases with no gene match: 7. The CDR3 covers 14 residues. CDR1 MNHNY and CDR2 SVGAGI come from the germline V gene (reference sequence). CDR3 loop: CASSTTAGGTEAFF. In DNA, the CDR3 is TGTGCCAGCAGTACTACCGCAGGGGGCACTGAAGCTTTCTTT.

The CDR3 DNA sequence: TGTGCCAGCAGCTCGGGGACAGGGGGCTACGAGCAGTACTTC. Encoded protein: CASSSGTGGYEQYF. This chain uses TRBV7-6 with TRBJ2-7, with 11 positions matching TRBD1. V shed 4 bases, J shed 3 bases, and the junction held 2 bases outside the gene matches. The germline CDR1 and CDR2 sequences are SGHVS and FNYEAQ. The CDR3 covers 14 residues.

The genes are TRBV7-3 and TRBJ2-3; D gene ambiguous. The CDR3 runs 15 residues. Germline V gene lookup returns CDR1 SGHTA and CDR2 FQGTGA. V lost 4 bases and J 0 bases, leaving 11 bases between the germline ends. CDR3 region: CASSSTWASTDTQYF. Here the CDR3 DNA reads TGTGCCAGCAGCTCCACCTGGGCTAGCACAGATACGCAGTATTTT.

The rearrangement joins TRBV6-1 to TRBJ1-1; TRBD1 might be the D (5 bases). CDR1 is MNHNS and CDR2 is SASEGT in the germline V gene. The length of the CDR3 is 13 residues. Deletions cut 11 bases from V and 4 bases from J, with 17 bases between. DNA of the CDR3: TGTGCCGCGGGGCTAGCCCGCGGCACTGAAGCTTTCTTT. It is translated as CAAGLARGTEAFF.

CDR3 protein: CATGRQGKPYEQYF. The CDR3 DNA reads as TGTGCCACCGGTAGACAGGGAAAACCCTACGAGCAGTACTTC. The J gene is TRBJ2-7, the V gene TRBV15; 7 nucleotides align to TRBD1. J lost 2 bases, V lost 8 bases, and 9 bases had no gene match. The germline V gene has CDR1 LNHNV and CDR2 YYDKDF (reference sequence). The CDR3 covers 14 residues.

The genes are TRBV6-1 and TRBJ2-6, with D perhaps matching TRBD2 (7 bases). The CDR3 totals 15 residues. V was trimmed by 4 bases and J by 2 bases, leaving 9 bases between them. Germline V gives CDR1 MNHNS, CDR2 SASEGT. CDR3 loop: CASSGEGAGANVLTF. CDR3 DNA sequence: TGTGCCAGCAGTGGGGAGGGGGCTGGGGCCAACGTCCTGACTTTC.

Only one count was recorded for this clone. The chain is built from TRBV5-4 and TRBJ1-1; 11 bases agree with TRBD1. This CDR3 has 14 residues. J was trimmed by 1 base and V by 4 bases; bases with no gene match: 0. Germline loops: CDR1 SGHNT, CDR2 YYREEE (reference sequence). In DNA, the CDR3 is TGTGCCAGCAGCGGGACAGGGGGGAACACTGAAGCTTTCTTT. Translation: CASSGTGGNTEAFF.

The chain links TRBV6-5 to TRBJ2-3, with TRBD2 matching over 7 bases. Germline lookup yields CDR1 MNHEY and CDR2 SVGAGI. The CDR3 length is 15 residues. Unmatched junction bases numbered 7, after V lost 6 bases and J lost 1 base. CDR3 DNA sequence: TGTGCCAGCAGCCACGAGCGGGAATGCACAGATACGCAGTATTTT. Its protein product is CASSHERECTDTQYF.

This sequence joins TRBV10-3 and TRBJ2-5; 10 nucleotides agree with TRBD1. Trimming removed 2 bases from V and 5 bases from J; junction bases left unmatched: 2. This CDR3 is 14 amino acids long. The germline V gene encodes CDR1 ENHRY and CDR2 SYGVKD. Here the CDR3 DNA reads TGTGCCATCAGTGAGAGGACAGGGGGGGAGACCCAGTACTTC. It codes for CAISERTGGETQYF.

This clone showed up just a few times. The rearrangement uses TRBV5-1 and TRBJ1-4; 8 nucleotides agree with TRBD1. This CDR3 comprises 15 residues. Germline trimming cut 3 bases from V and 4 bases from J; bases unmatched to any gene: 5. From germline, CDR1 is SGHRS and CDR2 YFSETQ. The CDR3 is CASSWGTGDNEKLFF. CDR3 bases: TGCGCCAGCAGCTGGGGGACAGGTGATAATGAAAAACTGTTTTTT.

V and J are TRBV12-5 and TRBJ1-1; 9 bases line up with TRBD1. V gave up 0 bases and J gave up 2 bases; unmatched junction bases: 10. Germline V CDR1 and CDR2: LGHNT, FRNRAP. The CDR3 has 18 residues. CDR3 in DNA: TGTGCTAGTGGTTTGGTACCCCGGACAGGGGAGAGTAACACTGAAGCTTTCTTT. This codes for CASGLVPRTGESNTEAFF.